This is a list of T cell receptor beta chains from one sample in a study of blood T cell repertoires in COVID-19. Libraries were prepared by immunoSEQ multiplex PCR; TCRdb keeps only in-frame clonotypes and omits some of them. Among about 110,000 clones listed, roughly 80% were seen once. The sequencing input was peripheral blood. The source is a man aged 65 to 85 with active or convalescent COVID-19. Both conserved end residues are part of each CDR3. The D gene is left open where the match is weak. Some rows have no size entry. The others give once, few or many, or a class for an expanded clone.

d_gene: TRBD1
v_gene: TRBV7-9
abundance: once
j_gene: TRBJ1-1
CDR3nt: TGTGCCAGCAGCTTAGAGGGACAGGGGGCGACTGAAGCTTTCTTT
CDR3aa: CASSLEGQGATEAFF

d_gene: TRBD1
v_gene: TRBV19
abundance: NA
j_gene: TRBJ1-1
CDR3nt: TGTGCCAGTAGGGACAGGTCCGAAGCTTTCTTT
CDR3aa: CASRDRSEAFF

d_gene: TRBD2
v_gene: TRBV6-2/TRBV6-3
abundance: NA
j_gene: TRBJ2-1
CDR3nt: TGTGCCAGCAGTACCCGGGACTACTACAATGAGCAGTTCTTC
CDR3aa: CASSTRDYYNEQFF

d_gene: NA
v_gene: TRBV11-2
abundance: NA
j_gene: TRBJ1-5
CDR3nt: TGTGCCAGCAGCCCGGGGGGGAATCAGCCCCAGCATTTT
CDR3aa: CASSPGGNQPQHF

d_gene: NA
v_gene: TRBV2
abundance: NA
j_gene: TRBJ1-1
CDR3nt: TGTGCCAGCACAGCGCGCGGTCTTGAAGCTTTCTTT
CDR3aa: CASTARGLEAFF

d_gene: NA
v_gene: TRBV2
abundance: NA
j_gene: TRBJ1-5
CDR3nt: TGTGCCAGCAGTGAGGATCTGGGGGGGAATCAGCCCCAGCATTTT
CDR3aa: CASSEDLGGNQPQHF

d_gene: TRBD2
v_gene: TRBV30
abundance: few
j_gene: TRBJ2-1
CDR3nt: TGTGCCTGGAGTGCGGCGGGAGGGACGTTCTTC
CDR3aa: CAWSAAGGTFF

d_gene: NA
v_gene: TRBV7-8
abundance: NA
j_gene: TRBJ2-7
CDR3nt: TGTGCCAGCAGCCCCAGTTATCCCTACGAGCAGTACTTC
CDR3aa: CASSPSYPYEQYF

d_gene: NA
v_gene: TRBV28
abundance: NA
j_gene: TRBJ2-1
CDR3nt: TGTGCCACCGCAACTAACAGGGACAATGAGCAGTTCTTC
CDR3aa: CATATNRDNEQFF

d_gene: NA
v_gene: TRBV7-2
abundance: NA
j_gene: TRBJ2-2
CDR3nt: TGTGCCAGCAGCACGTGGGTTGGGAGGACCGGGGAGCTGTTTTTT
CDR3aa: CASSTWVGRTGELFF

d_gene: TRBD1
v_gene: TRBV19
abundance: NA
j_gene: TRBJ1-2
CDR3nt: TGTGCCAGTAATCCGGGACAGACCTATTATGGCTACACCTTC
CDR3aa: CASNPGQTYYGYTF

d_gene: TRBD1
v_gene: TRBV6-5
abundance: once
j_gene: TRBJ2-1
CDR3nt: TGTGCCAGCACCCGGGACAGCTCCTACAATGAGCAGTTCTTC
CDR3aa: CASTRDSSYNEQFF

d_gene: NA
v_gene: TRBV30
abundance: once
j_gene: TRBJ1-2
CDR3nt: TGTGCCTGGGGCCTCCAGGGTTTCAGTGGCTACACCTTC
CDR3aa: CAWGLQGFSGYTF

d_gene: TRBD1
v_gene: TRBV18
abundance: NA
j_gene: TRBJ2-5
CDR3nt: TGTGCCAGCTCATCGGGACAGAGGGGAGAGACCCAGTACTTC
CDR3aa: CASSSGQRGETQYF

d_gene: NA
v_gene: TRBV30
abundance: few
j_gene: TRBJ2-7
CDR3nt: TGTGCCTGGAGTGTAGGGAGCTCCTACGAGCAGTACTTC
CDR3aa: CAWSVGSSYEQYF

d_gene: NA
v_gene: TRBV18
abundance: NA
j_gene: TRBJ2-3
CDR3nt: TGTGCCAGCTCCCCCTCAAGTTCGACAGGACTCACAGATACGCAGTATTTT
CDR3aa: CASSPSSSTGLTDTQYF

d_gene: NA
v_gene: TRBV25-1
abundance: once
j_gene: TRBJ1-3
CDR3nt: TGTGCCAGCAGTTCAGGGTACGGAAACACCATATATTTT
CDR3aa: CASSSGYGNTIYF

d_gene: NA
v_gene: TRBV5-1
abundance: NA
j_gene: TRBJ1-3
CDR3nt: TGCGCCAGCAGCCCGGGTCTACTCTCTGGAAACACCATATATTTT
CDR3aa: CASSPGLLSGNTIYF

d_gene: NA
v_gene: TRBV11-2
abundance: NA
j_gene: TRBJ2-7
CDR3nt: TGTGCCAGCAGCTTAGCGCGCCAGGGCTACGAGCAGTACTTC
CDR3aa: CASSLARQGYEQYF

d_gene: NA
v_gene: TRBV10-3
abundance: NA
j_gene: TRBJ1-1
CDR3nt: TGTGCCATCATGGGGCAGGGGAACACTGAAGCTTTCTTT
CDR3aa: CAIMGQGNTEAFF

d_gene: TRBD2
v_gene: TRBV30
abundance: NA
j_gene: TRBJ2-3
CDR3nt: TGTGCCTTTAGCGGGATCAGCACAGATACGCAGTATTTT
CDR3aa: CAFSGISTDTQYF

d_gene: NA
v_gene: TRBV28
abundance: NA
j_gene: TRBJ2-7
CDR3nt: TGTGCCAGCAGTTTAGCGGCGGGGAGGGAGCAGTACTTC
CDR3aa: CASSLAAGREQYF

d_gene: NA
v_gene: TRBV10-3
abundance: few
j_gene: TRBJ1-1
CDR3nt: TGTGCCATCAGTGATCCTTTTACAGGGTTAAACACTGAAGCTTTCTTT
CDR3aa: CAISDPFTGLNTEAFF

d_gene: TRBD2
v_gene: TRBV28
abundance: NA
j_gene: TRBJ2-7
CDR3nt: TGTGCCAGCAGCGGGAGGGCTCTCCCTAGTGAGCAGTACTTC
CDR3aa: CASSGRALPSEQYF

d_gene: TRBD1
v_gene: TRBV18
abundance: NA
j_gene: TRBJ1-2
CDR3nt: TGTGCCAGCTCACCAGGGACAGGTGAAAACACCTTC
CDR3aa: CASSPGTGENTF

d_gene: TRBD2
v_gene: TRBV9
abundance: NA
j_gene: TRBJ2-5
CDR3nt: TGTGCCAGCAGCGTAGGCCCTAGCGGCATCCAAGAGACCCAGTACTTC
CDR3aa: CASSVGPSGIQETQYF

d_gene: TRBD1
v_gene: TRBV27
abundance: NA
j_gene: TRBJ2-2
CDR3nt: TGTGCCAGCAGTTTACAGGGGGCCACCGGGGAGCTGTTTTTT
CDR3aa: CASSLQGATGELFF

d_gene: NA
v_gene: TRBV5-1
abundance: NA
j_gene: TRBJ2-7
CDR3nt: TGCGCCAGCAGCTTGGATGGCGGGAGAGGGGGCTACGAGCAGTACTTC
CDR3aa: CASSLDGGRGGYEQYF

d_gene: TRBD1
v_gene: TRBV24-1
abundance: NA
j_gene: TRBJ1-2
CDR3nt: TGTGCCACCGGGCCATCGACAGGGTTTATCTATGGCTACACCTTC
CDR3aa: CATGPSTGFIYGYTF

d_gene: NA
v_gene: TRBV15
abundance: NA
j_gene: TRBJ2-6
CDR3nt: TGTGCCACCAGCAGATCGACATATATCTCTGGGGCCAACGTCCTGACTTTC
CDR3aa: CATSRSTYISGANVLTF

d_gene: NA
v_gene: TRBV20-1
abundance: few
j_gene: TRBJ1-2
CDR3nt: TGCAGTGCTAGTTTAAGGGTAGGGGGAGGCTACACCTTC
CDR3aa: CSASLRVGGGYTF

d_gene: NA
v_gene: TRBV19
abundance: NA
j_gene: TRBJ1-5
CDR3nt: TGTGCCAGTAGTATAGAAGAGGGCCTTATCCAGCATTTT
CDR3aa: CASSIEEGLIQHF

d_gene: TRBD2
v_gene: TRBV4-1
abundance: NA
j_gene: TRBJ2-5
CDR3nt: TGCGCCAGCAGCCAAGAAGGACTAGCGGGAGAGACCCAGTACTTC
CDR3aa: CASSQEGLAGETQYF

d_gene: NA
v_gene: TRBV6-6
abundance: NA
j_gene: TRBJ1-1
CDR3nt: TGTGCCAGCAGTTACTGGACATCGAACACTGAAGCTTTCTTT
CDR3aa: CASSYWTSNTEAFF

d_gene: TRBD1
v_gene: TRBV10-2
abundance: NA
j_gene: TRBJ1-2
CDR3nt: TGCGCCAGCAGTGACCTGGGACAGGGAAACTATGGCTACACCTTC
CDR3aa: CASSDLGQGNYGYTF

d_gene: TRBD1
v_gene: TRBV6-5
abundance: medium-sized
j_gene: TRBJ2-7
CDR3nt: TGTGCCAGCAGTACCATAGGACAGGCTGCCGAGCAGTACTTC
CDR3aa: CASSTIGQAAEQYF

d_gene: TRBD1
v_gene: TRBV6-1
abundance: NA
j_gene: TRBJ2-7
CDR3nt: TGTGCCAGCAGTGATCGGCGGACAGGGTGGCACTACGAGCAGTACTTC
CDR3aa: CASSDRRTGWHYEQYF

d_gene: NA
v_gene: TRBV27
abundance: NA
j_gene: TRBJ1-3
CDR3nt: TGTGCCAGCAGTTCCAGTTCCTCTGGAAACACCATATATTTT
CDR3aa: CASSSSSSGNTIYF

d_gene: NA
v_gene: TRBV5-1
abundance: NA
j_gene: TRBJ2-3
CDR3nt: TGCGCCAGCAGCTCGAACCAGGGGTTCCATTCTACGCAGTATTTT
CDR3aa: CASSSNQGFHSTQYF

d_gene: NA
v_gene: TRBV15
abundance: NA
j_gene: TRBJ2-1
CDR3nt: TGTGCCACCAGCAGAGGGGCGAGGACAGACAATGAGCAGTTCTTC
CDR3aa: CATSRGARTDNEQFF